These T cell receptor beta chains were read from a single sample in a study of radiation and T cells in renal cell carcinoma. Measured with immunoSEQ multiplex PCR; TCRdb has only the in-frame clones, and not every one. The sample holds 150,000 to 180,000 clones; roughly 90% are singletons and the top ten take 13%. Here the sequenced sample was blood, taken from a patient whose treatment included radiotherapy and nephrectomy. The receptor set was obtained from a woman aged 45-65 years with renal cell carcinoma. The CDR3 runs from the conserved cysteine through the conserved F or W. The order of the fields is J gene, V gene, clone size, D gene, CDR3 length, CDR3 DNA, CDR3 protein. A D gene is named only where the DNA matches it firmly. The size field is filled for only some rows; it gives once, few, many or a size class.

>TRBJ2-2|TRBV6-5|once|.|14
TGTGCCAGCAAAAGGACAGCCAACACCGGGGAGCTGTTTTTT
CASKRTANTGELFF
>TRBJ1-5|TRBV7-2|.|.|13
TGTGCCAGCAGCCCCCCCGGGGGTCAGCCCCAGCATTTT
CASSPPGGQPQHF
>TRBJ2-2|TRBV9|few|.|12
TGTGCCAGCAGCGGAAACACCGGGGAGCTGTTTTTT
CASSGNTGELFF
>TRBJ2-7|TRBV18|.|.|15
TGTGCCAGCTCACCCCGGCGGGACAGTAACTACGAGCAGTACTTC
CASSPRRDSNYEQYF
>TRBJ2-3|TRBV7-2|.|TRBD2|19
TGTGCCAGCAGCCCGCCCACTAGCGGGGCCATTACTAGCACAGATACGCAGTATTTT
CASSPPTSGAITSTDTQYF
>TRBJ2-7|TRBV9|.|TRBD1|16
TGTGCCAGCAGCGTAGGGGTGACAGGGGATTCCTACGAGCAGTACTTC
CASSVGVTGDSYEQYF
>TRBJ2-3|TRBV19|.|.|16
TGTGCCAGTAGTATAAGAACGGGGGCTAGCACAGATACGCAGTATTTT
CASSIRTGASTDTQYF
>TRBJ1-2|TRBV6-5|.|TRBD1|15
TGTGCCAGCAGTTCGGGATTGACAGGGAGTATGCGCTACACCTTC
CASSSGLTGSMRYTF
>TRBJ2-5|TRBV5-4|.|TRBD2|13
TGTGCCAGCGGACGGACGGGGGGGGAGACCCAGTACTTC
CASGRTGGETQYF
>TRBJ1-6|TRBV6-5|.|.|15
TGTGCCAGCAGTTACTTAGTCAGCAGTAATTCACCCCTCCACTTT
CASSYLVSSNSPLHF
>TRBJ2-7|TRBV29-1|.|.|14
TGCAGCGTTGGGGACCAGCGGCGGGGCTACGAGCAGTACTTC
CSVGDQRRGYEQYF
>TRBJ2-7|TRBV5-1|.|TRBD2|15
TGCGCCAGCAGCTTGGAAAGCGGGGACTCCTACGAGCAGTACTTC
CASSLESGDSYEQYF
>TRBJ2-4|TRBV15|.|.|14
TGTGCCACCAGCAGAGACTTAGGGGGATACATTCAGTACTTC
CATSRDLGGYIQYF
>TRBJ2-2|TRBV19|.|.|16
TGTGCCAGTAGTATAGCTGGGGGGCTTGACACCGGGGAGCTGTTTTTT
CASSIAGGLDTGELFF
>TRBJ1-6|TRBV5-1|.|TRBD1|18
TGCGCCAGCAGCTTGGCCGGGGGCAGGGGGCGGGAAGGATCACCCCTCCACTTT
CASSLAGGRGREGSPLHF
>TRBJ2-1|TRBV27|.|TRBD2|14
TGTGCCAGCAGTTCAATAGCGGGGGGGGATGAGCAGTTCTTC
CASSSIAGGDEQFF
>TRBJ2-7|TRBV5-1|.|TRBD1|14
TGCGCCAGCAGAGTCGGGACAGGGTCTTACGAGCAGTACTTC
CASRVGTGSYEQYF
>TRBJ2-2|TRBV30|.|.|14
TGTGCCTGGAGTGTACTGCCTAACACCGGGGAGCTGTTTTTT
CAWSVLPNTGELFF
>TRBJ2-1|TRBV30|once|.|15
TGTGCCTGGAGAGGCGGGGGCCATAGCTACAATGAGCAGTTCTTC
CAWRGGGHSYNEQFF
>TRBJ2-1|TRBV5-8|.|TRBD2|16
TGTGCCAGCAGACTGAGGACTAGCGGAAACTACAATGAGCAGTTCTTC
CASRLRTSGNYNEQFF
>TRBJ2-6|TRBV30|.|.|16
TGTGCCTGGAAAAAAGGCCTAAGCTCTGGGGCCAACGTCCTGACTTTC
CAWKKGLSSGANVLTF
>TRBJ1-1|TRBV7-8|.|.|12
TGTGCCAGCAGCTTAAAAGGGAAGGTGGCTTTCTTT
CASSLKGKVAFF
>TRBJ2-1|TRBV29-1|.|TRBD1|11
TGCAGCGTGGGACAGGTCGGGGAGCAGTTCTTC
CSVGQVGEQFF
>TRBJ1-2|TRBV10-3|.|.|12
TGTGCCATCAGTGAGGGGAACTATGGCTACACCTTC
CAISEGNYGYTF
>TRBJ2-3|TRBV2|.|.|15
TGTGCCAGCGAGAAGGGGGACTCTCTCACAGATACGCAGTATTTT
CASEKGDSLTDTQYF
>TRBJ2-3|TRBV9|.|TRBD1|15
TGTGCCAGCAGCGTAGGGTTCAGGGGGCTAGATACGCAGTATTTT
CASSVGFRGLDTQYF
>TRBJ1-4|TRBV5-8|once|TRBD1|14
TGTGCCAGCAGCTTCCGGGACAGGAGTGAAAAACTGTTTTTT
CASSFRDRSEKLFF
>TRBJ2-3|TRBV5-1|.|.|16
TGCGCCAGCAGCTTGGCGGCCGGGACCCGCTCAGATACGCAGTATTTT
CASSLAAGTRSDTQYF
>TRBJ2-7|TRBV18|.|TRBD1|14
TGTGCCAGCTCACCACGCCAGGGGGACCGGGAGCAGTACTTC
CASSPRQGDREQYF
>TRBJ2-4|TRBV6-1|.|TRBD2|16
TGTGCCAGCAGTGATTTCGGGGGGAGCGCCAAAAACATTCAGTACTTC
CASSDFGGSAKNIQYF
>TRBJ2-3|TRBV15|.|.|16
TGTGCCACCAGCTTCCCCGGCGACAGGGAGGCAGATACGCAGTATTTT
CATSFPGDREADTQYF
>TRBJ1-5|TRBV6-1|.|TRBD1|15
TGTGCCAGCAGTAAAGAGGACAGGGAAGGGCAGCCCCAGCATTTT
CASSKEDREGQPQHF
>TRBJ2-4|TRBV6-6|.|TRBD1|16
TGTGCCAGCAGTTACTCCTCGGACAGGGGAAGAGGCATTCAGTACTTC
CASSYSSDRGRGIQYF
>TRBJ1-1|TRBV15|few|TRBD1|15
TGTGCCACCAGCATGGGGACAGGGCGAGGAACTGAAGCTTTCTTT
CATSMGTGRGTEAFF
>TRBJ2-7|TRBV4-1|.|.|15
TGCGCCAGCAGCCAGGACCTGAGGGGGGGGTACGAGCAGTACTTC
CASSQDLRGGYEQYF
>TRBJ1-2|TRBV7-9|.|.|15
TGTGCCAGCAGCTTAGGGGCCTTAAAAAGCTATGGCTACACCTTC
CASSLGALKSYGYTF
>TRBJ2-7|TRBV7-8|.|.|14
TGTGCCAGCAGCTTAGTACAAGCGAGGGTCGAGCAGTACTTC
CASSLVQARVEQYF
>TRBJ2-1|TRBV4-1|.|.|16
TGCGCCAGCAGCCAATTTCGGGGGCACACCTACAATGAGCAGTTCTTC
CASSQFRGHTYNEQFF
>TRBJ1-5|TRBV10-1|.|.|12
TGCGCCAGCAATGAAGCAGTGTGGCCCCAGCATTTT
CASNEAVWPQHF
>TRBJ1-1|TRBV20-1|.|.|10
TGCAGTGCTAGTCGCACAGGAGCTTTCTTT
CSASRTGAFF
>TRBJ2-5|TRBV4-2|.|TRBD2|14
TGTGCCAGCAGCCAAGGGCTAGCGGAAGAGACCCAGTACTTC
CASSQGLAEETQYF
>TRBJ1-1|TRBV5-1|.|.|16
TGCGCCAGCAGCTTGGTTTACGACTTAATGAACACTGAAGCTTTCTTT
CASSLVYDLMNTEAFF
>TRBJ2-3|TRBV5-1|few|.|15
TGCGCCAGCAGCTTACGCAGGACGTACACAGATACGCAGTATTTT
CASSLRRTYTDTQYF
>TRBJ2-3|TRBV19|.|TRBD1|16
TGTGCCAGTAGTGACCCCAGGACAGGCAGCACAGATACGCAGTATTTT
CASSDPRTGSTDTQYF
>TRBJ2-5|TRBV5-1|.|TRBD2|15
TGCGCCAGCCGGGGGGACCCTAACCGCCAAGAGACCCAGTACTTC
CASRGDPNRQETQYF
>TRBJ1-6|TRBV6-1|.|.|15
TGTGCCAGCAGTGAAGAGTCACCACAGCAATCACCCCTCCACTTT
CASSEESPQQSPLHF
>TRBJ1-2|TRBV9|once|TRBD1|14
TGTGCCAGCAGCTCCGGGACAGGGGGCTATGGCTACACCTTC
CASSSGTGGYGYTF
>TRBJ2-1|TRBV7-7|.|TRBD2|18
TGTGCTAGCAGCTTAGTGGTCCAGCGGGGGGGCCTCTACAATGAGCAGTTCTTC
CASSLVVQRGGLYNEQFF
>TRBJ1-5|TRBV19|.|.|13
TGTGCCAGTAGTATTCTGCTCAATCAGCCCCAGCATTTT
CASSILLNQPQHF
>TRBJ1-1|TRBV19|.|.|13
TGTGCCAGTAGCCGGGACAAAAACACTGAAGCTTTCTTT
CASSRDKNTEAFF
>TRBJ2-3|TRBV29-1|.|TRBD2|13
TGCAGCGCCCCGGGGGGAGGTGCAGATACGCAGTATTTT
CSAPGGGADTQYF
>TRBJ1-2|TRBV9|once|.|13
TGTGCCAGCAGCGTAGACGGCGGCTATGGCTACACCTTC
CASSVDGGYGYTF
>TRBJ2-7|TRBV7-6|.|.|16
TGTGCCAGCAGCTCGGGTATTGCCCGAGGGGTCCACGAGCAGTACTTC
CASSSGIARGVHEQYF